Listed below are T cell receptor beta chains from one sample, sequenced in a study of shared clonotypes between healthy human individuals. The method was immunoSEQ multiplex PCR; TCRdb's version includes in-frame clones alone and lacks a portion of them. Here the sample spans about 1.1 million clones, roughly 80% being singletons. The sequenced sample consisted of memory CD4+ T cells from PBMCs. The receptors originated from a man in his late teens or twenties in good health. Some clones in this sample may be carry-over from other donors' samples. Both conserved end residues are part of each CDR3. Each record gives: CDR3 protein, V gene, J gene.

CDR3 protein: CASSLADRDSEQYF
V gene: TRBV5-6
J gene: TRBJ2-7

CDR3 protein: CASSVGTDYGYTF
V gene: TRBV9
J gene: TRBJ1-2

CDR3 protein: CASRLTGELFF
V gene: TRBV28
J gene: TRBJ2-2

CDR3 protein: CASSPPDQPQHF
V gene: TRBV18
J gene: TRBJ1-5

CDR3 protein: CASSPGLAGEATAGEQFF
V gene: TRBV18
J gene: TRBJ2-1

CDR3 protein: CASSLGSRQGSGNTIYF
V gene: TRBV5-1
J gene: TRBJ1-3

CDR3 protein: CASSQAKGGRSYEQYF
V gene: TRBV4-3
J gene: TRBJ2-7

CDR3 protein: CASSRAAAGGIPGELFF
V gene: TRBV4-3
J gene: TRBJ2-2

CDR3 protein: CASSLTGGEETQYF
V gene: TRBV5-1
J gene: TRBJ2-5

CDR3 protein: CASQSQGSTEQYF
V gene: TRBV2
J gene: TRBJ2-7

CDR3 protein: CASRRGPTGELFF
V gene: TRBV6-5
J gene: TRBJ2-2

CDR3 protein: CASSSRRFDLRDEQFF
V gene: TRBV7-9
J gene: TRBJ2-1

CDR3 protein: CASSPGQGFGYGYTF
V gene: TRBV18
J gene: TRBJ1-2

CDR3 protein: CASSDDRGDEQFF
V gene: TRBV7-2
J gene: TRBJ2-1

CDR3 protein: CASSEPNTKNIQYF
V gene: TRBV2
J gene: TRBJ2-4

CDR3 protein: CASSLGGHNYGYTF
V gene: TRBV5-5
J gene: TRBJ1-2

CDR3 protein: CASSLAGSSAHEAFF
V gene: TRBV11-2
J gene: TRBJ1-1

CDR3 protein: CASSLDAGGRSYNEQFF
V gene: TRBV5-1
J gene: TRBJ2-1

CDR3 protein: CASSLAGTAGHTF
V gene: TRBV5-4
J gene: TRBJ1-2

CDR3 protein: CASSQATATNEKLFF
V gene: TRBV4-1
J gene: TRBJ1-4

CDR3 protein: CASSFGGGVPEAFF
V gene: TRBV28
J gene: TRBJ1-1

CDR3 protein: CASSLYLNTEAFF
V gene: TRBV7-3
J gene: TRBJ1-1

CDR3 protein: CASSLTSGPSETQYF
V gene: TRBV9
J gene: TRBJ2-5

CDR3 protein: CASSPRSLAASYEQYF
V gene: TRBV18
J gene: TRBJ2-7

CDR3 protein: CASSSVTRWGERGNTIYF
V gene: TRBV5-1
J gene: TRBJ1-3

CDR3 protein: CASSQVRNTIYF
V gene: TRBV4-3
J gene: TRBJ1-3

CDR3 protein: CASTTRGDYGYTF
V gene: TRBV9
J gene: TRBJ1-2

CDR3 protein: CASSSIGRSSGTDTQYF
V gene: TRBV5-1
J gene: TRBJ2-3

CDR3 protein: CASSQDSFFGNTIYF
V gene: TRBV4-3
J gene: TRBJ1-3

CDR3 protein: CASSPEGGRAFF
V gene: TRBV7-2
J gene: TRBJ1-1

CDR3 protein: CASSPDGAEQYF
V gene: TRBV18
J gene: TRBJ2-7

CDR3 protein: CASRTLQGDYEQYF
V gene: TRBV5-1
J gene: TRBJ2-7

CDR3 protein: CASSPSQGADTQYF
V gene: TRBV18
J gene: TRBJ2-3

CDR3 protein: CASSSVGDTGELFF
V gene: TRBV7-2
J gene: TRBJ2-2

CDR3 protein: CASQIPSGAYEQYF
V gene: TRBV28
J gene: TRBJ2-7

CDR3 protein: CASSLLGATATNEKLFF
V gene: TRBV5-1
J gene: TRBJ1-4

CDR3 protein: CASSIGGRVYEQYF
V gene: TRBV7-8
J gene: TRBJ2-7

CDR3 protein: CASSTKGGTYEQYF
V gene: TRBV27
J gene: TRBJ2-7

CDR3 protein: CASSFSPLSGSLGELFF
V gene: TRBV27
J gene: TRBJ2-2

CDR3 protein: CASREQGGYGYTF
V gene: TRBV9
J gene: TRBJ1-2

CDR3 protein: CASSLIGGDQPQHF
V gene: TRBV7-2
J gene: TRBJ1-5

CDR3 protein: CASTLPGAVTYGYTF
V gene: TRBV19
J gene: TRBJ1-2

CDR3 protein: CASRARTGGYEQYF
V gene: TRBV19
J gene: TRBJ2-7

CDR3 protein: CASSLISSETQYF
V gene: TRBV11-2
J gene: TRBJ2-5